Each of the 18 T cell receptor beta chains below was sequenced from the same sample in a study of blood T cells in healthy people across ages. A J-beta primer mix and a sample-barcoded 5' primer were used in a second PCR of roughly 6 to 12 cycles. TCRdb fed the 5' RACE reads into MiXCR, producing one record per CDR3 protein. Among about 570,000 distinct CDR3 sequences, 27% were seen once, and the ten largest hold about 18%. Sequenced input: blood. The origin of the receptors is a woman in her 70s in good health.

The table lists this clonotype with a few counts. The CDR3 DNA reads TGTGCCATCACCGAACCGGGCCGCGGGGGCTACACCTTC. This sequence encodes CAITEPGRGGYTF. The V gene is TRBV10-3, the J gene TRBJ1-2; D remains unclear. V dropped 7 bases and J dropped 8 bases, with 17 bases sitting between them. Germline V gene sequence: CDR1 ENHRY, CDR2 SYGVKD. The CDR3 length is 13 residues.

This chain links TRBV7-2 with TRBJ2-1; 8 bases fit TRBD2. Germline V CDR1 and CDR2: SGHTA, FQGNSA. V dropped 5 bases and J dropped 8; count of bases not matched to a gene: 14. The CDR3 totals 16 residues. CDR3 loop: CASSPRRSGGTHEQFF. Here the CDR3 DNA reads TGTGCCAGCAGCCCCCGGCGGAGCGGGGGCACCCATGAGCAGTTCTTC. The full variable domain, in which reference TRBV7-2 and TRBJ2-1 provide the parts outside the CDR3, is GAGVSQSPSNKVTEKGKDVELRCDPISGHTALYWYRQSLGQGLEFLIYFQGNSAPDKSGLPSDRFSAERTGGSVSTLTIQRTQQEDSAVYLCASSPRRSGGTHEQFFGPGTRLTVL.

This clonotype was counted only a few times. This chain connects TRBV11-3 to TRBJ1-2; 8 bases are a match to TRBD1. The V gene end was trimmed by 5 bases and the J gene end by 8 bases; junction bases not matched to a gene: 7. CDR3 size: 13 residues. Germline V lookup: CDR1 SGHNT, CDR2 YENEEA. This CDR3 reads CASSLTGDRGYTF. CDR3 sequence (DNA): TGTGCCAGCAGCCTGACAGGGGACCGGGGCTACACCTTC. The full variable domain, rest sourced from reference TRBV11-3 and TRBJ1-2, is EAGVVQSPRYKIIEKKQPVAFWCNPISGHNTLYWYLQNLGQGPELLIRYENEEAVDDSQLPKDRFSAERLKGVDSTLKIQPAELGDSAVYLCASSLTGDRGYTFGSGTRLTVV.

CDR3 protein: CASPLVRNTGELFF. In DNA, the CDR3 is TGTGCCAGCCCGTTAGTCCGGAACACCGGGGAGCTGTTTTTT. V is TRBV6-2 or TRBV6-3 and J is TRBJ2-2; D is undetermined. V lost 8 bases and J 1 base, leaving 11 bases between the germline ends. The CDR3 length is 14 residues. The germline CDR1 and CDR2 sequences are MNHEY and SVGEGT.

This clonotype was observed a handful of times. The V gene is TRBV12-5, the J gene TRBJ2-3; the D is unclear. This CDR3 contains 14 residues. In germline, CDR1 is LGHNT, CDR2 FRNRAP. V was clipped by 8 bases and J by 3 bases, with 15 bases between them. CDR3 protein: CASKAIQPTDTQYF. The CDR3 DNA is TGTGCTAGTAAAGCCATACAGCCGACAGATACGCAGTATTTT. The full variable domain, its missing parts supplied by reference TRBV12-5 and TRBJ2-3, is DARVTQTPRHKVTEMGQEVTMRCQPILGHNTVFWYRQTMMQGLELLAYFRNRAPLDDSGMPKDRFSAEMPDATLATLKIQPSEPRDSAVYFCASKAIQPTDTQYFGPGTRLTVL.

This clonotype was recorded a few times. This chain joins TRBV10-3 and TRBJ1-1; D is perhaps TRBD1 (6 bases). Trimming took 8 bases from V and 5 from J, leaving 15 bases between them. Germline assignment: CDR1 ENHRY and CDR2 SYGVKD. The CDR3 consists of 13 residues. This chain's CDR3 is CAIRGGDRTEAFF. The CDR3 DNA reads as TGTGCCATCCGGGGGGGCGATCGGACTGAAGCTTTCTTT.

This clonotype was detected ten times or more. This chain uses TRBV20-1 with TRBJ2-5, with 7 nucleotides matching TRBD1. The J call may be mistaken, given a closer DNA end match to TRBJ2-7. CDR1 DFQATT and CDR2 SNEGSKA come from the germline V gene (reference sequence). This CDR3 is built from 13 residues. The CDR3, as DNA: TGCAGTGCTAGCCGACAGGGACCCTACGAGCAGTACTTC. It translates to CSASRQGPYEQYF.

This clonotype was found many times. The V gene is TRBV4-2, the J gene TRBJ2-5; D call uncertain. The V gene's germline CDR1 is LGHNA and CDR2 YNFKEQ. CDR3 length: 16 amino acids. V lost 4 bases to trimming and J lost 5 bases, with 20 bases between them. This CDR3 is CASSLEGSRSMETQYF. The CDR3 nucleotides are TGTGCCAGCAGCCTCGAAGGTAGTAGATCAATGGAGACCCAGTACTTC.

V gene TRBV7-2 combines with J gene TRBJ2-5; 10 positions agree with TRBD2. CDR3 length: 15 residues. Trimming at V came to 7 bases and at J to 2 bases, leaving 7 bases not matched to a gene. CDR1 and CDR2 from the germline V gene are SGHTA and FQGNSA. CDR3 loop: CASKASGGLQETQYF. CDR3 sequence (DNA): TGTGCCAGCAAGGCTAGCGGGGGATTACAAGAGACCCAGTACTTC.

In this sample, this clonotype turned up once. This chain links TRBV20-1 with TRBJ2-1; weak D call: TRBD2 (6 bases). This CDR3 has 12 amino acids. The V gene's germline CDR1 is DFQATT and CDR2 SNEGSKA (reference sequence). With 2 bases removed from V and 7 bases from J, the gap between germline ends came to 9 bases. The CDR3 spells CSARRGTNEQFF. The CDR3 DNA follows: TGCAGTGCTAGACGGGGGACTAATGAGCAGTTCTTC.

With respect to this clonotype: Compared with germline, one end of the junction differs, possibly owing to a read error. The V call is TRBV7-9, the J call TRBJ2-5, with D unresolved. Germline V gene data show CDR1 as SEHNR and CDR2 as FQNEAQ (reference sequence). This CDR3 is 15 amino acids long. The CDR3 sequence is CASSQTTRVGSQPTF. CDR3 coding DNA: TGTGCCAGCAGTCAAACGACAAGGGTGGGCTCCCAACCAACCTTC.

This chain uses TRBV10-3 with TRBJ2-7; a possible D gene is TRBD2 (6 bases). Trimming took off 5 bases at V and 1 base at J, with 21 bases between the two ends. CDR1 ENHRY and CDR2 SYGVKD come from the germline V gene. The CDR3 consists of 17 residues. The CDR3 DNA is TGTGCCATCAGTTCGATTTCAGTGGGAGGATGGTCCTACGAGCAGTACTTC. Encoded protein: CAISSISVGGWSYEQYF.

Remarks on this clonotype: A junction boundary mismatches the germline segment, possibly from a read error. The rearrangement uses TRBV15 and TRBJ2-5; the D is unclear. This CDR3 contains 12 residues. The germline CDR1 and CDR2 sequences are LNHNV and YYDKDF (reference sequence). CDR3 sequence reads: CATSRGARRIDF. The DNA of the CDR3 is TGTGCCACCAGCAGAGGGGCGAGACGGATAGATTTC.

The rearrangement uses TRBV6-6 and TRBJ1-3; unclear D gene. This CDR3 is built from 16 residues. The germline V and J ends were trimmed by 0 bases and 0 bases, with 9 bases remaining between them. The germline V gene has CDR1 MNHNY and CDR2 SVGAGI (reference sequence). The CDR3 loop reads CASSYSGRSSGNTIYF. The CDR3 DNA is TGTGCCAGCAGTTACTCCGGGAGGAGCTCTGGAAACACCATATATTTT.

V gene TRBV9 combines with J gene TRBJ2-1; D gene ambiguous. CDR1 is SGDLS, CDR2 YYNGEE, per germline. The CDR3 has 16 residues. Trimming cost V 4 bases and J 0 bases, with 14 bases left between them. The CDR3 DNA reads TGTGCCAGCAGCAGATCCGGGTCCCGCTCCTACAATGAGCAGTTCTTC. It specifies CASSRSGSRSYNEQFF.

The chain has TRBV6-2 or TRBV6-3 and TRBJ2-3, with TRBD2 matching over 7 bases. This CDR3 contains 16 residues. The germline CDR1 and CDR2 sequences are MNHEY and SVGEGT. V was clipped by 2 bases and J by 2 bases; unmatched bases: 7. As DNA, the CDR3 is TGTGCCAGCAGTTACCGTCCAGCGGGGTCCACAGATACGCAGTATTTT. Translated: CASSYRPAGSTDTQYF.

This clonotype was counted only a few times. The chain employs TRBV25-1 and TRBJ2-5, with 7 nucleotides matching TRBD1. The J call is uncertain, as TRBJ2-7 better fits the DNA end. This CDR3 has 18 residues. Germline V gene lookup returns CDR1 MGHDK and CDR2 SYGVNS. In DNA form, the CDR3 reads TGTGCCAGCAACAGGTTATGGGGACAGATAGTTGCCCCCTACGAGCAGTACTTC. Translation: CASNRLWGQIVAPYEQYF.

The chain couples TRBV7-2 to TRBJ1-3; tentatively, D is TRBD1 (6 bases). The germline V gene encodes CDR1 SGHTA and CDR2 FQGNSA. Trimming removed 1 base at V and 4 bases at J, with 14 bases between. The CDR3 extends over 16 amino acids. The CDR3 sequence is CASSLVRGGSGNTIYF. The DNA of the CDR3 is TGTGCCAGCAGCTTAGTCCGAGGGGGGAGCGGAAACACCATATATTTT. The entire variable domain, with the rest obtained from reference TRBV7-2 and TRBJ1-3, is as follows: GAGVSQSPSNKVTEKGKDVELRCDPISGHTALYWYRQSLGQGLEFLIYFQGNSAPDKSGLPSDRFSAERTGGSVSTLTIQRTQQEDSAVYLCASSLVRGGSGNTIYFGEGSWLTVV.